A single sample is the source of the 11 T cell receptor beta chains below, sequenced in a study of T cells in Graves' hyperthyroidism and ophthalmopathy. Researchers took RNA transcripts and amplified the TCR beta CDR3 regions from them. Using the HTBI primer set, a first-round RT-PCR was run on the TCR CDR3. TCRdb redid the calling of the multiplex PCR reads with MiXCR, one entry per CDR3 protein. The sample consists of roughly 380,000 distinct CDR3 sequences, over 11% of them appearing once. What was sequenced was blood. The receptors stem from a woman aged 60-75 years with Graves' hyperthyroidism.

This rearrangement joins TRBV7-9 to TRBJ2-1; D possibly corresponds to TRBD2 (6 bases). This CDR3 has 13 amino acids. Germline V gene data show CDR1 as SEHNR and CDR2 as FQNEAQ (reference sequence). Trimming removed 5 bases from V and 12 bases from J, with 17 bases in between. As DNA, the CDR3 is TGTGCCAGCAGCCCCTCCGGGGGATGGGGGCAGTTCTTC. Translated, it gives CASSPSGGWGQFF.

The chain joins TRBV29-1 to TRBJ1-2, with D possibly being TRBD1 (5 bases). This CDR3 is built from 12 residues. Germline values: CDR1 SQVTM, CDR2 ANQGSEA. Trimming cost V 4 bases and J 2 bases, with 8 bases left between them. CDR3 in amino acids: CSVVAGNYGYTF. The CDR3 DNA sequence: TGCAGCGTTGTGGCAGGGAACTATGGCTACACCTTC.

For this clonotype: With a much larger clone just one base away, this may be a read error. This sequence joins TRBV2 and TRBJ2-5, with unresolved D. The CDR3 has 15 amino acids. V was pared by 11 bases and J by 2 bases, with 21 bases between. The V gene's germline CDR1 is SNHLY and CDR2 FYNNEI. The CDR3 spells CAGTGSLITQETQYF. The DNA for the CDR3 is TGTGCCGGCACCGGATCGCTAATCACACAAGAGACCCAGTACTTC. Together with reference TRBV2 and TRBJ2-5, the CDR3 gives the full variable domain: EPEVTQTPSHQVTQMGQEVILRCVPISNHLYFYWYRQILGQKVEFLVSFYNNEISEKSEIFDDQFSVERPDGSNFTLKIRSTKLEDSAMYFCAGTGSLITQETQYFGPGTRLLVL.

This clonotype was seen many times. Since a much larger clone is just one base distant, this may be a read error. The V call is TRBV13, the J call TRBJ2-7; D not certain. Germline-derived CDR1 and CDR2 are PRHDT and FYEKMQ (reference sequence). CDR3 length: 11 residues. The germline V and J ends were trimmed by 3 bases and 3 bases, with 3 bases remaining between them. The CDR3 DNA sequence: TGTGCCAGCAGCTTCCGCTACGAGCAGTACTTC. Translating it yields CASSFRYEQYF.

In this sample, this clonotype turned up many times. The chain joins TRBV10-3 to TRBJ1-2, with 8 positions matching TRBD1. CDR3 length: 15 residues. Germline V gives CDR1 ENHRY, CDR2 SYGVKD. V lost 0 bases to trimming and J lost 7 bases; unmatched junction nucleotides: 7. CDR3 in amino acids: CAISESDRAASGYTF. The CDR3 coding sequence is TGTGCCATCAGTGAGTCGGACAGGGCAGCGTCTGGCTACACCTTC.

This clonotype has a handful of counts. The V call is TRBV27, the J call TRBJ2-3; TRBD2 matches 14 bases. CDR1 and CDR2 from the germline V gene are MNHEY and SMNVEV (reference sequence). CDR3 length equals 16 residues. V dropped 6 bases and J dropped 3; count of bases not matched to a gene: 5. CDR3 coding DNA: TGTGCCAGCAGACCGACTAGCGGGAGGGTAACAGATACGCAGTATTTT. It yields the protein CASRPTSGRVTDTQYF.

This clonotype appeared a few times. The chain has TRBV10-3 and TRBJ2-3, with D possibly TRBD1 on 6 matching bases. Per the germline V gene, CDR1 is ENHRY and CDR2 is SYGVKD. The CDR3 extends over 18 amino acids. V was cut by 0 bases and J by 0 bases, with 16 bases left in between. CDR3 in amino acids: CAISESIFTGSSTDTQYF. The CDR3 DNA follows: TGTGCCATCAGTGAGTCGATTTTTACAGGGTCTAGCACAGATACGCAGTATTTT.

The V call is TRBV5-8, the J call TRBJ1-3; 8 nucleotides line up with TRBD1. Germline V gene lookup returns CDR1 SGHTS and CDR2 YDEGEE. After removal of 3 bases from V and 4 bases from J, the junction contained 3 bases not matched to a gene. The CDR3 is 14 amino acids. The CDR3 region has the DNA TGTGCCAGCAGCTCACGGACAGGGGGAAACACCATATATTTT. This sequence encodes CASSSRTGGNTIYF.

This clonotype has only one observation. The chain links TRBV20-1 to TRBJ2-7; tentative D call: TRBD1 (6 bases). The CDR3 contains 12 residues. With 6 bases removed from V and 6 bases from J, the gap between germline ends came to 15 bases. The germline V gene has CDR1 DFQATT and CDR2 SNEGSKA (reference sequence). In DNA form, the CDR3 reads TGCAGTGCCCGAGGGGGTTGGGGCGAGCAGTACTTC. It codes for CSARGGWGEQYF.

J is TRBJ2-7 and V is TRBV10-3; D ambiguous. The CDR3 totals 16 residues. Per the germline V gene, CDR1 is ENHRY and CDR2 is SYGVKD. Trimming removed 0 bases from V and 0 bases from J, with 12 bases in between. The CDR3 here is CAISESDRRLSYEQYF. In DNA, the CDR3 is TGTGCCATCAGTGAGTCTGACCGAAGACTCTCCTACGAGCAGTACTTC.

This clonotype was seen many times. The gene calls are TRBV4-1 and TRBJ1-2; TRBD1 agrees at 7 bases. V was clipped by 0 bases and J by 6 bases; unmatched bases: 1. CDR3 length: 13 amino acids. The germline CDR1 and CDR2 sequences are MGHRA and YSYEKL. The chain's CDR3 is CASSQEQGNGYTF. The CDR3 nucleotides read TGCGCCAGCAGCCAAGAACAGGGGAATGGCTACACCTTC.